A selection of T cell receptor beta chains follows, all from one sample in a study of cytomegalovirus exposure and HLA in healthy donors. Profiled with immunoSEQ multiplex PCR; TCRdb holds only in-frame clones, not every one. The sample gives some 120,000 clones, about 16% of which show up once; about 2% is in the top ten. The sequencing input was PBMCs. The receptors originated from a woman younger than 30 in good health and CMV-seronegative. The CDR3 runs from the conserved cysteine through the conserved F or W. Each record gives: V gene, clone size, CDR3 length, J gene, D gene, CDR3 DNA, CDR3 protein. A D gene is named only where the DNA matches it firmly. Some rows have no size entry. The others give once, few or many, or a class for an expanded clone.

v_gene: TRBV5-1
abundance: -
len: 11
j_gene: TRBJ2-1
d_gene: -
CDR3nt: TGCGCCAGCAGCTTGTCAGGTGAGCAGTTCTTC
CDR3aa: CASSLSGEQFF

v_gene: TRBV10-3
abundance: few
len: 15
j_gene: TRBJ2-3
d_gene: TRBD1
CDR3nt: TGTGCCATCGGCGGGACAGGGAGTCGTACAGATACGCAGTATTTT
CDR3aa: CAIGGTGSRTDTQYF

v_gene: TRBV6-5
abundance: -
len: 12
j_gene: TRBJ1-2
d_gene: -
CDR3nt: TGTGCCAGCAGTCAGGGAAACTATGGCTACACCTTC
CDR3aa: CASSQGNYGYTF

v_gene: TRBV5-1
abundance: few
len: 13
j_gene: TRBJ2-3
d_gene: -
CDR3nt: TGCGCCAGCCCCTACCTAAGCACAGATACGCAGTATTTT
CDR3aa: CASPYLSTDTQYF

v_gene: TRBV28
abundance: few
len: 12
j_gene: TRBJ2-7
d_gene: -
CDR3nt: TGTGCCAGCAGTTTTAGGGGGAGTGAGCAGTACTTC
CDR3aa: CASSFRGSEQYF

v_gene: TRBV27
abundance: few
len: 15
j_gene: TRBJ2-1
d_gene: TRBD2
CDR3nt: TGTGCCAGCAGGCCCCTAGCGGGAGGCAGGAATGAGCAGTTCTTC
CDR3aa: CASRPLAGGRNEQFF

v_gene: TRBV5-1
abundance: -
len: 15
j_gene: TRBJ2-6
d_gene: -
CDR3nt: TGCGCCAGCAGTATAGAGAGCTCTGGGGCCAACGTCCTGACTTTC
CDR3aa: CASSIESSGANVLTF

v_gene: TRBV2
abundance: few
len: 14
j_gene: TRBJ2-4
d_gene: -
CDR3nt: TGTGCCAGCAGTGACTTTGTCAGGGAAAACATTCAGTACTTC
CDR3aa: CASSDFVRENIQYF

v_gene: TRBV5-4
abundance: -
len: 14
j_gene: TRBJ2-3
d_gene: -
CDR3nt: TGTGCCAGCAGCCCGGGGGTCCAGGCTGATGCGCAGTATTTT
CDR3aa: CASSPGVQADAQYF

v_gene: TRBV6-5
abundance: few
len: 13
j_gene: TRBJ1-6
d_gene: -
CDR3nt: TGTGCCGCCCGAGGCAGGGGCCTATCACCCCTCCACTTT
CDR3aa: CAARGRGLSPLHF

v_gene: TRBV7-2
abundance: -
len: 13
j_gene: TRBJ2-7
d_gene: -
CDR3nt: TGTGCCAGCAGCCACACAGACAGTAACGAGCAGTACTTC
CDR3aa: CASSHTDSNEQYF

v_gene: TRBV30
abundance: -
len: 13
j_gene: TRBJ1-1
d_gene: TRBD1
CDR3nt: TGTGCCTACACCCGGGACAGGGGTGGTGAAGCTTTCTTT
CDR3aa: CAYTRDRGGEAFF

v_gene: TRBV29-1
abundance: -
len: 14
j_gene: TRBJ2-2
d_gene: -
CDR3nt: TGCAGCGTTGATCGGGAAGGAAACACCGGGGAGCTGTTTTTT
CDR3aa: CSVDREGNTGELFF

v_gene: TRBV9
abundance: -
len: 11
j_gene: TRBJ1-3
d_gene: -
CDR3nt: TGTGCCAGCAGCTCGGGAAACACCATATATTTT
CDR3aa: CASSSGNTIYF